This passage covers 28 T cell receptor beta chains from one sample sequenced in a study of Graves' ophthalmopathy and Graves' hyperthyroidism. Amplification of the TCR beta CDR3 regions used RNA transcripts (as template). Following a first-round RT-PCR that used HTBI primers, a second-round multiplex PCR was carried out. MiXCR, applied by TCRdb to the multiplex PCR reads, yields one record per CDR3 protein. This table has around 660,000 distinct CDR3 sequences, more than 40% appearing once. Material for sequencing was peripheral blood. The receptors stem from an adult man with Graves' ophthalmopathy.

This clonotype has more than one count but fewer than ten. This chain connects TRBV6-5 to TRBJ1-1; D remains ambiguous. The CDR3 is 16 amino acids. V dropped 5 bases and J dropped 0 bases, with 16 bases sitting between them. Germline values: CDR1 MNHEY, CDR2 SVGAGI. The CDR3 DNA follows: TGTGCCAGCAGTCCCGGGTGGGCAGGAATGAACACTGAAGCTTTCTTT. Translated, it gives CASSPGWAGMNTEAFF.

This clonotype was picked up many times. This chain links TRBV2 with TRBJ1-2; D not resolved. This CDR3 is built from 15 residues. The V and J ends lost 4 bases and 1 base respectively, with 13 bases between them. Looked up from germline, CDR1 is SNHLY and CDR2 is FYNNEI. CDR3 loop: CASSGDAPLNYGYTF. CDR3 in DNA: TGTGCCAGCAGTGGCGACGCCCCCCTTAACTATGGCTACACCTTC.

The count of this clonotype is one. The rearrangement joins TRBV15 to TRBJ1-2; TRBD1 matches at 10 bases. The germline V gene has CDR1 LNHNV and CDR2 YYDKDF (reference sequence). This CDR3 is 16 amino acids long. The V segment lost 3 bases and the J segment 3 bases; nucleotides outside the gene matches: 7. CDR3 protein: CATSRSRDRGHYGYTF. The CDR3 bases are TGTGCCACCAGCAGGTCTCGGGACAGGGGCCACTATGGCTACACCTTC.

This clonotype has a count of ten or more. As DNA, the CDR3 is TGTGCCAGCCGACAGGGCTACCAAGAGACCCAGTACTTC. Translation gives CASRQGYQETQYF. The rearrangement uses TRBV2 and TRBJ2-5, with 7 bases fitting TRBD1. The V segment lost 8 bases and the J segment 0 bases; nucleotides outside the gene matches: 3. This CDR3 comprises 13 residues. Germline V gene sequence: CDR1 SNHLY, CDR2 FYNNEI.

The chain is built from TRBV30 and TRBJ1-1; no firm D call. The CDR3 totals 13 residues. Trimming shortened V by 0 bases and J by 0 bases, and 5 bases separated the two germline ends. CDR1 and CDR2 from the germline V gene are GTSNPN and SVGIG (reference sequence). The CDR3 region is CAWSVRMNTEAFF. CDR3 bases: TGTGCCTGGAGTGTCCGGATGAACACTGAAGCTTTCTTT. Based on the CDR3 plus reference TRBV30 and TRBJ1-1, the full variable domain is SQTIHQWPATLVQPVGSPLSLECTVEGTSNPNLYWYRQAAGRGLQLLFYSVGIGQISSEVPQNLSASRPQDRQFILSSKKLLLSDSGFYLCAWSVRMNTEAFFGQGTRLTVV.

This clonotype came up many times. The chain employs TRBV29-1 and TRBJ2-5, with D perhaps matching TRBD1 or TRBD2 (6 bases each). The CDR3 is made up of 13 amino acids. Germline values: CDR1 SQVTM, CDR2 ANQGSEA. Deletions cut 6 bases from V and 4 bases from J, with 15 bases between. In DNA, the CDR3 is TGCAGCGTCGATGACGGGGGCGGAGAGACCCAGTACTTC. Amino acids: CSVDDGGGETQYF.

The chain couples TRBV4-3 to TRBJ1-4; D ambiguous. With 0 bases removed from V and 4 bases from J, the gap between germline ends came to 12 bases. The CDR3 is 16 residues long. CDR1 and CDR2 from the germline V gene are LGHNA and YSLEER. DNA of the CDR3: TGCGCCAGCAGCCAAGATAGGGCCAATATTAATGAAAAACTGTTTTTT. Translated: CASSQDRANINEKLFF.

This clonotype was counted many times. The chain carries TRBV7-6 and TRBJ1-1; the match to TRBD1 covers 8 bases. The length of the CDR3 is 18 residues. Unmatched junction bases numbered 16, after V lost 3 bases and J lost 4 bases. Germline V gives CDR1 SGHVS, CDR2 FNYEAQ. The DNA of the CDR3 is TGTGCCAGCAGCTTTTTGAGGGCAGGGGGCGAACTGGGCACTGAAGCTTTCTTT. Translated: CASSFLRAGGELGTEAFF.

Comment on this clonotype: This may be a read error: a much more frequent sequence differs by one nucleotide. The J gene is TRBJ2-2, the V gene TRBV7-9; the D gene is possibly TRBD2 (6 bases). The CDR3 loop spans 13 amino acids. Per germline, CDR1 SEHNR and CDR2 FQNEAQ (reference sequence). The CDR3 DNA is TGTGCCAGCGGGCCGCCTAACACCGGGGGGCTGTTTTTT. Translation gives CASGPPNTGGLFF.

This clonotype was observed at least ten times. The J gene is TRBJ2-7, the V gene TRBV7-9; D perhaps matches TRBD2 (5 bases). V lost 5 bases and J 0 bases, leaving 17 bases between the germline ends. Per germline, CDR1 SEHNR and CDR2 FQNEAQ (reference sequence). The CDR3 is 16 amino acids. The CDR3 protein is CASSPTGGSDSYEQYF. The CDR3 DNA reads TGTGCCAGCAGCCCCACTGGTGGTAGCGACTCCTACGAGCAGTACTTC.

The chain has TRBV7-8 and TRBJ1-3; TRBD1 is a possible D gene (5 bases). CDR3 length: 14 amino acids. Germline-derived CDR1 and CDR2 are SGHVS and FQNEAQ. The V and J ends lost 5 bases and 7 bases respectively, with 15 bases between them. Here the CDR3 DNA reads TGTGCCAGCAGCCCCTGGACACGAGAGAACACCATATATTTT. Translation gives CASSPWTRENTIYF. The variable domain in full, with the rest retrieved from reference TRBV7-8 and TRBJ1-3, is GAGVSQSPRYKVAKRGQDVALRCDPISGHVSLFWYQQALGQGPEFLTYFQNEAQLDKSGLPSDRFFAERPEGSVSTLKIQRTQQEDSAVYLCASSPWTRENTIYFGEGSWLTVV.

Note on this clonotype: A much larger clone lies one base from this, so it may be a read error. The chain joins TRBV24-1 to TRBJ2-7, with D unclear. This CDR3 region has 14 residues. CDR1 and CDR2 from the germline V gene are KGHDR and SFDVKD. Here the CDR3 reads CAISDPSGSYEQYF. The DNA for the CDR3 is TGTGCCATCAGTGACCCCAGTGGGTCCTACGAGCAGTACTTC.

On this clonotype: One end of the junction does not line up with germline, which may come from a read error. The V call is TRBV11-2, the J call TRBJ1-2; 8 bases are a match to TRBD1. The CDR3 contains 15 residues. Germline-derived CDR1 and CDR2 are SGHAT and FQNNGV. The CDR3 DNA follows: TGTGCCAGCAGCTTAGGAGGACAGGGAATCTATGACTACACCTTC. Amino acids: CASSLGGQGIYDYTF.

This clonotype was observed many times. The rearrangement joins TRBV9 to TRBJ2-5, with D uncertain. In germline, CDR1 is SGDLS, CDR2 YYNGEE. The CDR3 length is 15 residues. Trimming took off 0 bases at V and 4 bases at J, with 13 bases between the two ends. The chain's CDR3 is CASSVAGRRGETQYF. The CDR3 bases are TGTGCCAGCAGCGTAGCAGGCCGGAGAGGAGAGACCCAGTACTTC.

The rearrangement links TRBV20-1 to TRBJ1-5; D is perhaps TRBD1 (5 bases). The V end was cut by 2 bases, the J end by 11 bases, with 22 bases between. Germline V gene data show CDR1 as DFQATT and CDR2 as SNEGSKA (reference sequence). The CDR3 runs to 15 residues. The CDR3 DNA reads as TGCAGTGCTAGACTCGCGGGGGACTCCAGTGAGACCCAGCATTTT. Amino acid sequence: CSARLAGDSSETQHF.

Only a few counts were recorded for this clonotype. CDR3 sequence (DNA): TGCAGCGTCCTGGGGACAGATACGCAGTATTTT. As protein: CSVLGTDTQYF. The chain carries TRBV29-1 and TRBJ2-3; no clear D gene. V was cut by 6 bases and J by 3 bases, with 7 bases left in between. The CDR3 contains 11 residues. CDR1 SQVTM and CDR2 ANQGSEA come from the germline V gene.

This clonotype has a count of ten or more. The chain couples TRBV4-2 to TRBJ1-1; 8 nucleotides agree with TRBD1. The germline CDR1 and CDR2 sequences are LGHNA and YNFKEQ. V lost 4 bases, J lost 3 bases, and 4 bases stayed unmatched. This CDR3 has 14 residues. Here the CDR3 DNA reads TGTGCCAGCAGCCCCGTGACAGGGGACACTGAAGCTTTCTTT. Residues: CASSPVTGDTEAFF.

As for this clonotype: One junction end does not reproduce the germline sequence, and a read error may be involved. This chain links TRBV29-1 with TRBJ1-2; D ambiguous. Looked up from germline, CDR1 is SQVTM and CDR2 is ANQGSEA. The CDR3 runs 11 residues. In DNA form, the CDR3 reads TGCAGCGTTGGACTAGCGGGAGGTATACTCTTC. Its protein product is CSVGLAGGILF.

At least ten counts were recorded for this clonotype. The chain is built from TRBV4-3 and TRBJ1-1, with 11 bases that match TRBD1. V gave up 0 bases and J gave up 10 bases; unmatched junction bases: 4. In germline, CDR1 is LGHNA, CDR2 YSLEER. This CDR3 contains 14 residues. As DNA, the CDR3 is TGCGCCAGCAGCCAAGACTTGGGACAGGGGGGAGCTTTCTTT. Its translation is CASSQDLGQGGAFF.

This chain connects TRBV7-9 to TRBJ1-2, with TRBD1 as a possible D gene (6 bases). Germline-derived CDR1 and CDR2 are SEHNR and FQNEAQ (reference sequence). This CDR3 region has 14 residues. V was shortened by 0 bases and J by 8 bases, with 13 bases between the two germline ends. The CDR3, as DNA: TGTGCCAGCAGCTTAGCGCGGACAGTAAAAGGCTACACCTTC. Translating it yields CASSLARTVKGYTF.

V is TRBV5-5 and J is TRBJ2-7; 12 bases map to TRBD2. Germline lookup yields CDR1 SGHKS and CDR2 YYEKEE (reference sequence). The CDR3 has 15 amino acids. This CDR3 is CASSLRWTSGTPVEV. Here the CDR3 DNA reads TGTGCCAGCAGCTTGCGGTGGACTAGCGGGACTCCCGTCGAGGTC.

This clonotype was observed once. This chain joins TRBV29-1 and TRBJ2-7; 8 bases align to TRBD2. Trimming cost V 8 bases and J 3 bases; bases outside gene matches: 9. The CDR3 is 13 amino acids. Germline V lookup: CDR1 SQVTM, CDR2 ANQGSEA. The CDR3 nucleotides are TGCAGCAGTCACCGGGGGGGCCGCTACGAGCAGTACTTC. Protein: CSSHRGGRYEQYF.

Notes on this clonotype: This may stem from a read error, because a much larger clone lies one nucleotide away. The chain joins TRBV2 to TRBJ2-2, with D maybe TRBD1 (6 bases). This CDR3 is built from 14 residues. CDR1 SNHLY and CDR2 FYNNEI come from the germline V gene. V gave up 6 bases and J gave up 7 bases, with 15 bases separating them. CDR3 region: CASRGQTGFGELFF. CDR3 nucleotides: TGTGCCAGCAGGGGACAAACAGGCTTCGGGGAGCTGTTTTTT.

This clonotype appeared a single time. A much larger clone lies a single base off, so this may be a read error. The CDR3 DNA reads as TGTGCCAGCGGCCCACCCTCTGGAAACACCATATATTTT. This codes for CASGPPSGNTIYF. This chain joins TRBV7-9 and TRBJ1-3, with unresolved D. V lost 8 bases, J lost 0 bases, and 8 bases lay in between. The CDR3 length is 13 residues. The V gene's germline CDR1 is SEHNR and CDR2 FQNEAQ (reference sequence).

This chain links TRBV2 with TRBJ1-5; no clear D. The germline V and J ends were trimmed by 6 bases and 2 bases, with 8 bases remaining between them. The germline V gene has CDR1 SNHLY and CDR2 FYNNEI. The CDR3 is 13 residues long. Here the CDR3 reads CASRELGNQPQHF. The CDR3 DNA sequence: TGTGCCAGCAGGGAACTTGGCAATCAGCCCCAGCATTTT. Full variable domain (remainder filled in from reference TRBV2 and TRBJ1-5): EPEVTQTPSHQVTQMGQEVILRCVPISNHLYFYWYRQILGQKVEFLVSFYNNEISEKSEIFDDQFSVERPDGSNFTLKIRSTKLEDSAMYFCASRELGNQPQHFGDGTRLSIL.

The count of this clonotype is one. The V gene is TRBV29-1, the J gene TRBJ2-5; unclear D gene. Per germline, CDR1 SQVTM and CDR2 ANQGSEA. The CDR3 is 11 amino acids. V dropped 8 bases and J dropped 4 bases, with 11 bases sitting between them. CDR3 bases: TGCAGCCTGTCAGGACCAGAGACCCAGTACTTC. Protein: CSLSGPETQYF.

This clonotype was seen ten or more times. The CDR3 sequence is CASSYKDPGANVLTF. The CDR3 bases are TGTGCCAGCAGTTACAAGGACCCCGGGGCCAACGTCCTGACTTTC. The chain employs TRBV6-6 and TRBJ2-6, with no clear D. The germline V and J ends were trimmed by 2 bases and 4 bases, with 9 bases remaining between them. The germline CDR1 and CDR2 sequences are MNHNY and SVGAGI (reference sequence). The CDR3 consists of 15 residues.

The chain combines TRBV6-5 with TRBJ1-5, with D maybe TRBD1 (5 bases). Germline lookup yields CDR1 MNHEY and CDR2 SVGAGI. CDR3 length: 15 amino acids. V gave up 0 bases and J gave up 5 bases, with 11 bases separating them. The CDR3, as DNA: TGTGCCAGCAGTTACTCTTGGACAATAGATCAGCCCCAGCATTTT. Encoded protein: CASSYSWTIDQPQHF.